A single sample is the source of the 13 T cell receptor beta chains below, sequenced in a study of blood T cell repertoires in COVID-19. The assay was immunoSEQ multiplex PCR, and TCRdb's table has in-frame clones only and misses some. The data contain a few hundred thousand clones, around 90% of them seen just once; the ten biggest clones take up about 2.9%. Material for sequencing was peripheral blood. These receptors all stem from a man in his 60s with acute or convalescent COVID-19.

This chain uses TRBV18 with TRBJ1-2; D is possibly TRBD1 (5 bases). Germline values: CDR1 KGHSH, CDR2 LQKENI. The CDR3 is 17 amino acids. V was pared by 6 bases and J by 5 bases, with 25 bases between. Here the CDR3 reads CASSLILTRGEKYGYTF. CDR3 nucleotide sequence: TGTGCCAGCTCCCTCATCCTTACCCGGGGGGAGAAGTATGGCTACACCTTC.

J is TRBJ1-3 and V is TRBV7-2; D might be TRBD1 (6 bases). The CDR3 is 16 residues long. CDR1 is SGHTA, CDR2 FQGNSA, per germline. V was clipped by 5 bases and J by 0 bases, with 14 bases between them. CDR3 loop: CASSTGTPGSGNTIYF. The CDR3 nucleotides are TGTGCCAGCAGCACGGGGACACCCGGCTCTGGAAACACCATATATTTT.

V and J are TRBV28 and TRBJ2-7, with 10 bases that match TRBD1. The CDR3 totals 15 residues. With V trimmed by 6 bases and J by 5 bases, 10 bases remained unmatched. Germline CDR1 reads MDHEN; CDR2 reads SYDVKM. The CDR3 nucleotides are TGTGCCAGCAGATTAAGGGGACAGGGGTCCAACGAGCAGTACTTC. It is translated as CASRLRGQGSNEQYF. Based on the CDR3 plus reference TRBV28 and TRBJ2-7, the full variable domain is DVKVTQSSRYLVKRTGEKVFLECVQDMDHENMFWYRQDPGLGLRLIYFSYDVKMKEKGDIPEGYSVSREKKERFSLILESASTNQTSMYLCASRLRGQGSNEQYFGPGTRLTVT.

This clone was recorded only once. The chain links TRBV18 to TRBJ2-7; D is perhaps TRBD1 (5 bases). CDR3 length: 13 residues. The germline gives CDR1 KGHSH, CDR2 LQKENI. The V end lost 4 bases, the J end lost 3 bases, and 10 bases lay between the germline ends. CDR3 loop: CASSQSQGYEQYF. CDR3 DNA: TGTGCCAGCTCACAAAGCCAGGGCTACGAGCAGTACTTC.

The CDR3 DNA reads TGTGCCAGTACCCCGACAGGGACCATTAGCAATCAGCCCCAGCATTTT. It codes for CASTPTGTISNQPQHF. The chain combines TRBV19 with TRBJ1-5; 7 bases align to TRBD1. J lost 0 bases, V lost 7 bases, and 9 bases had no gene match. The CDR3 has 16 residues. The germline V gene encodes CDR1 LNHDA and CDR2 SQIVND (reference sequence).

J is TRBJ1-6 and V is TRBV6-4; 7 nucleotides match TRBD1. This CDR3 spans 13 amino acids. Trimming at V came to 9 bases and at J to 8 bases, leaving 7 bases not matched to a gene. CDR1 MRHNA and CDR2 SNTAGT come from the germline V gene. The CDR3 protein is CASGQAWDSPLHF. The DNA for the CDR3 is TGTGCCAGTGGACAGGCCTGGGATTCACCCCTCCACTTT.

This rearrangement joins TRBV6-5 to TRBJ2-1; TRBD2 might be the D (7 bases). Per the germline V gene, CDR1 is MNHEY and CDR2 is SVGAGI. Deletions cut 2 bases from V and 4 bases from J, with 12 bases between. This CDR3 is 15 amino acids long. In DNA, the CDR3 is TGTGCCAGCAGTTACGCCGGGGGGCTGTACAATGAGCAGTTCTTC. Residues: CASSYAGGLYNEQFF.

This sequence joins TRBV11-2 and TRBJ2-3, with TRBD1 identical over 7 bases. Trimming cost V 6 bases and J 7 bases; bases outside gene matches: 13. The CDR3 runs to 15 residues. Germline CDR1 SGHAT, CDR2 FQNNGV. The CDR3: CASRGLRQGRNTQYF. CDR3 coding DNA: TGTGCCAGCAGGGGCCTCCGACAGGGAAGAAATACGCAGTATTTT.

This clone was observed a few times. This chain uses TRBV11-2 with TRBJ1-3; D unclear. The CDR3 loop spans 15 amino acids. Trimming left V 1 base short and J 2 bases short, with 9 bases between. CDR1 and CDR2 from the germline V gene are SGHAT and FQNNGV. DNA for the CDR3: TGTGCCAGCAGCTTAGGAGCCGAACCTGGAAACACCATATATTTT. Translation gives CASSLGAEPGNTIYF.

The gene calls are TRBV2 and TRBJ1-2; a weak D match, TRBD1 (5 bases). V lost 7 bases to trimming and J lost 1 base, with 10 bases between them. Germline-derived CDR1 and CDR2 are SNHLY and FYNNEI. This CDR3 is 13 amino acids long. The CDR3 is CASTTTVNYGYTF. The CDR3 nucleotides read TGTGCCAGCACCACGACAGTTAACTATGGCTACACCTTC.

This chain links TRBV5-1 with TRBJ2-1, with TRBD1 matching 10 bases. Unmatched junction bases numbered 6, after V lost 6 bases and J lost 3 bases. Per the germline V gene, CDR1 is SGHRS and CDR2 is YFSETQ. The CDR3 has 15 residues. The CDR3 reads CASTTGGQFYNEQFF. The CDR3 DNA follows: TGCGCCAGCACGACAGGGGGCCAGTTCTACAATGAGCAGTTCTTC.

The chain couples TRBV12-3 or TRBV12-4 to TRBJ2-1; D is undetermined. CDR3 length: 13 residues. V lost 2 bases and J 5 bases, leaving 7 bases between the germline ends. The CDR3 spells CASSLPRNNEQFF. As DNA, the CDR3 is TGTGCCAGCAGTTTACCCAGAAACAATGAGCAGTTCTTC.

The gene calls are TRBV12-3 or TRBV12-4 and TRBJ2-3, with 10 bases aligning to TRBD2. The J segment lost 14 bases and the V segment lost 4 bases, leaving 6 bases of the junction unmatched. This CDR3 has 12 amino acids. CDR3 amino acids: CASSSGLALAYF. The CDR3 coding sequence is TGTGCCAGCAGTTCGGGACTAGCGTTGGCGTATTTT.